The following is a T cell receptor (beta chain) sequence with its context. Its recognized antigen is unknown. Nothing much larger sits one base from this clone, and base qualities are not available. On an AutoMACS, CD4+ and CD8+ cells were isolated via positive magnetic bead selection, and their purity was verified by flow cytometry. After a first flow cytometry screen using a TCR V beta antibody panel, clonal expansions were characterized through TCRB deep sequencing of sorted CD8+ fractions. Peripheral blood mononuclear cells were obtained using density gradient separation with Ficoll-Paque PLUS. Using Nucleospin Tissue or Tissue XS kits, DNA was extracted from CD4-enriched, CD8-enriched or PBMC samples, with quantification by a Qubit 2.0 fluorometer. This entry is derived from a study of somatic mutations in cytotoxic T cells in rheumatoid arthritis (dated by TCRdb to about 2017). The study in broad terms: Right after diagnosis and prior to the start of any treatment, around 28 ml EDTA of peripheral blood was drawn from patients. The study asked whether expanded CD8+ T-cell clones in newly diagnosed, untreated rheumatoid arthritis carry somatic mutations, and used TCRB deep sequencing to characterize clonality. A FACSAria II or Sony SH800 was used to flow-sort some V beta antibody-stained T-cell populations at nearly 100% purity, and TCRB sequencing was also done on sorted V beta1+ cells. TCRB deep sequencing was performed for roughly 69 rheumatoid arthritis patients and approximately 20 healthy controls. Patient and control groups had essentially identical median ages. The research as a whole found: The finding that TRBV07 was slightly underrepresented in patients was left unadjusted for multiple comparisons. It was unknown which antigens the expanded CD8+ clones targeted, and their absence from virus-specific databases did not exclude viral specificity. In about an eighth of the 65 patients the largest CD8+ clone exceeded 20% of CD8+ cells, and several identical CD8+ TCRB sequences were shared between blood and synovial fluid. CD8+ T-cell clonality in rheumatoid arthritis patients was not significantly different from that in age-matched healthy controls. CD8+ clonality increased with age in patients (Spearman r ≈ 0.46) but not in healthy controls.

The CDR3 has 14 amino acids, counting the end cysteine and phenylalanine. Left in the record is the CDR3 DNA by itself, 42 bases read in frame from the first base. After removal of 1 base from V and 3 bases from J, the junction retains 1 base not matched to a gene. CDR1 and CDR2 are read off the germline V gene as LGHNA and YSLEER. TCRB CDR3 sequencing used the immunoSEQ assay on genomic DNA. Regarding the original processing steps: Patient CD8+ clones larger than 1% were compared against published virus-specific TCRB sequences, and only a few matched. Nothing other than productive TCRB rearrangements was included in the analyses. Clonality was expressed as a Shannon entropy-based productive clonality index, with each clone defined by a unique TCRB CDR3 sequence. Repertoire overlap for a pair of samples was computed from each clone's template counts relative to total templates per sample. A correlation with a Spearman r of about 0.58 was found between V-gene usage by flow cytometry and V-gene usage by TCRB sequencing. TCRdb's version of the immuneACCESS table is confined to in-frame rearrangements and falls short of the full clone set. An unresolved V gene accounts for under half of the shortfall where checked; the remainder is of unknown origin. The V and J calls and clone size are taken from that table; D and trimming were inferred from the DNA. Recorded for this sample are around 29,000 clones; 80% to 85% of them occurred a single time. 7% to 9% of the sample is in the top ten clones.

The rearranged chain carries TRBV4-3 and TRBJ2-7; TRBD2 matches 9 bases in the middle. The clonotype originates from an adult with rheumatoid arthritis. Sequenced sample: CD8+ T cells sorted from blood. In nucleotides, the sequence is TGCGCCAGCAGCCAAGCTAGCGGGGTCTACGAGCAGTACTTC. Its product reads: CASSQASGVYEQYF.